Below are 12 T cell receptor beta chains sequenced from a single sample in a study of blood T cell repertoires in COVID-19. Sequencing used immunoSEQ multiplex PCR; TCRdb keeps in-frame clones, though not all of them. Among fewer than 300,000 clones, approximately 86% were seen once, and the ten largest hold 2.5% to 3.5%. Sequences were obtained from peripheral blood. These receptors originate from a woman younger than 30 with acute or convalescent COVID-19.

The V call is TRBV4-3, the J call TRBJ2-2; 12 nucleotides agree with TRBD2. The CDR3 has 16 amino acids. Germline V gene lookup returns CDR1 LGHNA and CDR2 YSLEER. J was trimmed by 6 bases and V by 3 bases; bases with no gene match: 5. In DNA, the CDR3 is TGCGCCAGCAGCCAGAAGACTAGCGGGAGCCCCGGGGAGCTGTTTTTT. This translates into CASSQKTSGSPGELFF.

This clone is a singleton in its sample. This chain connects TRBV7-6 to TRBJ2-1; 8 bases line up with TRBD2. Germline CDR1 SGHVS, CDR2 FNYEAQ. The CDR3 extends over 15 amino acids. V gave up 2 bases and J gave up 10 bases; unmatched junction bases: 10. The CDR3 spells CASSLLASGPSEQFF. CDR3 in DNA: TGTGCCAGCAGCTTATTAGCTAGCGGGCCATCGGAGCAGTTCTTC. The variable domain in full, with the rest retrieved from reference TRBV7-6 and TRBJ2-1, is GAGVSQSPRYKVTKRGQDVALRCDPISGHVSLYWYRQALGQGPEFLTYFNYEAQQDKSGLPNDRFSAERPEGSISTLTIQRTEQRDSAMYRCASSLLASGPSEQFFGPGTRLTVL.

This chain joins TRBV19 and TRBJ1-5; the D gene is possibly TRBD1 (5 bases). V lost 3 bases and J 0 bases, leaving 15 bases between the germline ends. The CDR3 totals 17 residues. Per the germline V gene, CDR1 is LNHDA and CDR2 is SQIVND (reference sequence). The CDR3 coding sequence is TGTGCCAGTAGTATCAGGGTAACCCTTTATAGCAATCAGCCCCAGCATTTT. The encoded protein is CASSIRVTLYSNQPQHF.

The chain carries TRBV10-1 and TRBJ2-1; D is possibly TRBD2 (6 bases). The germline V gene encodes CDR1 WNHNN and CDR2 SYGVQD (reference sequence). This CDR3 has 13 amino acids. V dropped 6 bases and J dropped 4 bases, with 10 bases sitting between them. The CDR3: CASRGGPYNEQFF. Here the CDR3 DNA reads TGCGCCAGCAGAGGAGGGCCGTACAATGAGCAGTTCTTC.

This clone was recorded at least ten times. The chain recombines TRBV6-5 with TRBJ2-7; 7 nucleotides match TRBD2. V was pared by 8 bases and J by 0 bases, with 7 bases of the junction left unmatched. From germline, CDR1 is MNHEY and CDR2 SVGAGI. CDR3 length: 14 residues. CDR3 loop: CASRRLANSYEQYF. The DNA of the CDR3 is TGTGCCAGCCGTAGACTAGCCAACTCCTACGAGCAGTACTTC.

The chain combines TRBV6-6 with TRBJ2-1; TRBD2 matches at 10 bases. In germline, CDR1 is MNHNY, CDR2 SVGAGI (reference sequence). CDR3 length equals 15 residues. J gave up 0 bases and V 10 bases, and 6 bases lay outside the gene matches. DNA for the CDR3: TGTGCCATCCACCCTAGCGGGAGCTCCTACAATGAGCAGTTCTTC. Protein: CAIHPSGSSYNEQFF.

The V gene is TRBV28, the J gene TRBJ1-1; TRBD1 agrees at 11 bases. With V trimmed by 1 base and J by 4 bases, 8 bases remained unmatched. The CDR3 has 17 amino acids. Germline V gives CDR1 MDHEN, CDR2 SYDVKM. This chain's CDR3 is CASSLYWTGGAPTEAFF. CDR3 DNA: TGTGCCAGCAGTTTATATTGGACAGGGGGCGCACCCACTGAAGCTTTCTTT.

The V and J genes are TRBV13 and TRBJ2-7; D gene unclear. Germline CDR1 is PRHDT and CDR2 is FYEKMQ (reference sequence). V shed 2 bases and J shed 0 bases, with 5 bases lying between them. This CDR3 is built from 13 residues. The CDR3 DNA reads as TGTGCCAGCAGCTTATCAGTCTCCTACGAGCAGTACTTC. Amino acid sequence: CASSLSVSYEQYF.

The V and J genes are TRBV7-6 and TRBJ2-2, with 9 nucleotides matching TRBD2. Per the germline V gene, CDR1 is SGHVS and CDR2 is FNYEAQ. Losses at the gene ends were 6 bases for V and 2 bases for J; bases not matched to a gene: 7. The CDR3 loop spans 16 amino acids. CDR3 loop: CASRISGTSNTGELFF. CDR3 in DNA: TGTGCCAGCAGAATCTCCGGGACTAGCAACACCGGGGAGCTGTTTTTT.

The J gene is TRBJ1-6, the V gene TRBV7-2; 8 nucleotides match TRBD1. The junction had 7 bases not matched to a gene; V was cut back by 6 bases and J by 9 bases. CDR3 length: 14 residues. Germline loops: CDR1 SGHTA, CDR2 FQGNSA. The CDR3 loop reads CASRKGQEGSPLHF. The DNA for the CDR3 is TGTGCCAGCAGAAAGGGACAGGAGGGTTCACCCCTCCACTTT.

V and J are TRBV7-9 and TRBJ2-2, with D possibly matching TRBD2 (6 bases). The CDR3 covers 16 residues. Germline values: CDR1 SEHNR, CDR2 FQNEAQ (reference sequence). The V and J ends lost 5 bases and 7 bases respectively, with 20 bases between them. CDR3 DNA sequence: TGTGCCAGCAGCCAACAATGGGCGTCGCGGGGCGGGGAGCTGTTTTTT. As protein: CASSQQWASRGGELFF.

The chain links TRBV28 to TRBJ1-2, with TRBD1 matching 10 bases. Trimming cost V 6 bases and J 5 bases; bases outside gene matches: 9. Germline lookup yields CDR1 MDHEN and CDR2 SYDVKM. The CDR3 covers 15 residues. The CDR3 region is CASSPLGTGAYGYTF. For the CDR3, the DNA is TGTGCCAGCAGCCCCCTAGGGACAGGGGCGTATGGCTACACCTTC.